This TCR beta chain was retrieved from a study of PD-L1 blockade in urothelial cancer. Sequencing used immunoSEQ multiplex PCR; TCRdb keeps in-frame clones, though not all of them. The profile covers tens of thousands of clones, with approximately 91% appearing a single time and over 9% taken by the ten largest. Per germline, CDR1 SGHRS and CDR2 YFSETQ. This CDR3 comprises 13 residues. J lost 7 bases, V lost 1 base, and 2 bases had no gene match. The origin of this receptor is a man aged 55 to 70 with urothelial cancer. Source: PBMCs, taken around atezolizumab (anti-PD-L1) treatment. V is TRBV5-1 and J is TRBJ2-1; 7 nucleotides align to TRBD2. In DNA form, the CDR3 reads TGCGCCAGCAGCTTGCCAGCGGGAAATGAGCAGTTCTTC. The encoded protein is CASSLPAGNEQFF.